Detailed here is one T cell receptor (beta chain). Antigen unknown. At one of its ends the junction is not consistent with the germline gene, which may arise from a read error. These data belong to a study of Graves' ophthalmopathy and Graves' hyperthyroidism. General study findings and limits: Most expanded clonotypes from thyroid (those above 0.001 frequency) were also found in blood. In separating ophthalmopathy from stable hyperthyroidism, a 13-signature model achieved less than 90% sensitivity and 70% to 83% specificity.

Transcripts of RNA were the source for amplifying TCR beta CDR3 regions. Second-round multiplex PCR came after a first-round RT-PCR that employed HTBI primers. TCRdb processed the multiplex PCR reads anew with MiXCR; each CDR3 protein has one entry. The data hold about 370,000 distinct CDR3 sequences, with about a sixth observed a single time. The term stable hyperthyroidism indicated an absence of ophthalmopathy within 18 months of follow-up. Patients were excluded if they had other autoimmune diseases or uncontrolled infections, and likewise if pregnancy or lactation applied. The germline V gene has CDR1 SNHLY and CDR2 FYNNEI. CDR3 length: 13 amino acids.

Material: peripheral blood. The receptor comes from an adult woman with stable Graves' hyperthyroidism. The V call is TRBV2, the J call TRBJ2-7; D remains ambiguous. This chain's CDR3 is CASRPVRTYDQYF. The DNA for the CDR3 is TGTGCCAGTCGGCCGGTACGGACCTACGATCAGTACTTC.